The 30 T cell receptor beta chains presented below share a single source sample, sequenced in a study of CD8 T cells in Susac syndrome. RNA totalling about 0.45 to 1 ug underwent reverse transcription with random hexamers. TCRdb redid the calling of the immunoSEQ multiplex PCR reads with MiXCR, one entry per CDR3 protein. The sample includes about 200,000 distinct CDR3 sequences, around 95% of them seen just once. Sequenced: CD4+ T cells from PBMCs. The source of these receptors is a human donor with multiple sclerosis.

V gene TRBV5-1 combines with J gene TRBJ2-7, with 9 bases aligning to TRBD2. The length of the CDR3 is 14 residues. V shed 7 bases and J 1 base; nucleotides not matched to a gene: 6. Germline V CDR1 and CDR2: SGHRS, YFSETQ. The CDR3, as DNA: TGCGCCAGCGGGTTGACTAGCGGTTCCTACGAGCAGTACGTC. It is translated as CASGLTSGSYEQYV.

This chain links TRBV7-9 with TRBJ1-2; D gene unclear. This CDR3 has 11 amino acids. Trimming cost V 5 bases and J 12 bases, with 13 bases left between them. Germline lookup yields CDR1 SEHNR and CDR2 FQNEAQ (reference sequence). The CDR3 sequence is CASSANSRDTF. CDR3 in DNA: TGTGCCAGCAGCGCGAACTCAAGAGACACCTTC. The complete variable domain, with remaining parts taken from reference TRBV7-9 and TRBJ1-2, reads DTGVSQNPRHKITKRGQNVTFRCDPISEHNRLYWYRQTLGQGPEFLTYFQNEAQLEKSRLLSDRFSAERPKGSFSTLEIQRTEQGDSAMYLCASSANSRDTFGSGTRLTVV.

The chain combines TRBV5-1 with TRBJ1-2, with D possibly matching TRBD1 (6 bases). CDR3 length: 14 amino acids. Trimming removed 4 bases from V and 0 bases from J, with 10 bases in between. Germline values: CDR1 SGHRS, CDR2 YFSETQ. Here the CDR3 reads CASSQDSTNYGYTF. In DNA form, the CDR3 reads TGCGCCAGCAGCCAGGACAGTACTAACTATGGCTACACCTTC.

This chain connects TRBV15 to TRBJ1-4, with TRBD1 identical over 9 bases. CDR3 length: 17 amino acids. J gave up 7 bases and V 1 base, and 10 bases lay outside the gene matches. The germline CDR1 and CDR2 sequences are LNHNV and YYDKDF (reference sequence). The CDR3 loop is CATSRGGTGFLSEKLFF. In DNA form, the CDR3 reads TGTGCCACCAGCAGAGGGGGGACAGGGTTTTTGAGTGAAAAACTGTTTTTT.

The CDR3 DNA is TGCAGTGCACGGACAGGGGGCACGAAGACCCAGTACTTC. It codes for CSARTGGTKTQYF. The chain uses TRBV20-1 and TRBJ2-5, with 11 bases aligning to TRBD1. This CDR3 region has 13 residues. Losses at the gene ends were 6 bases for V and 6 bases for J; bases not matched to a gene: 6. Germline V gives CDR1 DFQATT, CDR2 SNEGSKA (reference sequence).

The rearrangement uses TRBV30 and TRBJ2-6, with D unresolved. The germline gives CDR1 GTSNPN, CDR2 SVGIG (reference sequence). The CDR3 spans 19 residues. V lost 0 bases and J 0 bases, leaving 18 bases between the germline ends. DNA of the CDR3: TGTGCCTGGAGTGTACGTTTGGAAACCGGGCGCTCTGGGGCCAACGTCCTGACTTTC. Translated, it gives CAWSVRLETGRSGANVLTF. The complete variable domain, with remaining parts taken from reference TRBV30 and TRBJ2-6, reads SQTIHQWPATLVQPVGSPLSLECTVEGTSNPNLYWYRQAAGRGLQLLFYSVGIGQISSEVPQNLSASRPQDRQFILSSKKLLLSDSGFYLCAWSVRLETGRSGANVLTFGAGSRLTVL.

The gene calls are TRBV5-1 and TRBJ1-6, with 9 bases identical to TRBD1. V gave up 1 base and J gave up 8 bases; unmatched junction bases: 4. Germline V gene lookup returns CDR1 SGHRS and CDR2 YFSETQ. This CDR3 spans 15 amino acids. DNA of the CDR3: TGCGCCAGCAGCTTGATTCGACAGGGGGATTCACCCCTCCACTTT. It is translated as CASSLIRQGDSPLHF.

The CDR3 DNA follows: TGTGCCATCAGTGTCCGACAGGGGATCGATACGCAGTATTTT. Amino acid sequence: CAISVRQGIDTQYF. This chain connects TRBV10-3 to TRBJ2-3; 8 nucleotides agree with TRBD1. This CDR3 contains 14 residues. Germline lookup yields CDR1 ENHRY and CDR2 SYGVKD. The V gene end was trimmed by 4 bases and the J gene end by 6 bases; junction bases not matched to a gene: 6.

The V gene is TRBV9, the J gene TRBJ2-7; a possible D gene is TRBD1 (5 bases). The CDR3 loop spans 15 amino acids. Trimming cost V 0 bases and J 2 bases, with 12 bases left between them. CDR1 SGDLS and CDR2 YYNGEE come from the germline V gene. CDR3 sequence (DNA): TGTGCCAGCAGCGTAGCCTCACAGGCCCCCTACGAGCAGTACTTC. This codes for CASSVASQAPYEQYF.

The chain is built from TRBV6-5 and TRBJ2-5; no firm D call. Germline CDR1 is MNHEY and CDR2 is SVGAGI. The CDR3 consists of 12 residues. Trimming removed 8 bases from V and 2 bases from J, with 9 bases in between. In nucleotides, the CDR3 is TGTGCCAGCGCCCAAGAACAAGAGACCCAGTACTTC. Protein: CASAQEQETQYF.

The V call is TRBV12-3 or TRBV12-4, the J call TRBJ1-2; D might be TRBD1 (5 bases). Trimming stripped 6 bases from V and 5 bases from J, with 13 bases between. CDR3 size: 13 residues. For the CDR3, the DNA is TGTGCCAGCAGCACGACCGCAGGGTATGGCTACACCTTC. As protein: CASSTTAGYGYTF.

The V and J genes are TRBV7-6 and TRBJ2-4, with TRBD2 matching 12 bases. This CDR3 contains 17 residues. J was trimmed by 3 bases and V by 2 bases; bases with no gene match: 5. Per germline, CDR1 SGHVS and CDR2 FNYEAQ. Here the CDR3 reads CASSLRLAGAGKNIQYF. In nucleotides, the CDR3 is TGTGCCAGCAGCTTAAGACTAGCGGGGGCGGGCAAAAACATTCAGTACTTC.

The chain is built from TRBV29-1 and TRBJ1-2, with a tentative D call TRBD1 (5 bases). The germline V gene has CDR1 SQVTM and CDR2 ANQGSEA. V was pared by 1 base and J by 2 bases, with 11 bases between. The CDR3 has 14 amino acids. Here the CDR3 DNA reads TGCAGCGTTGAAGGTGGGACGGGAAACTATGGCTACACCTTC. Translating gives CSVEGGTGNYGYTF.

The chain uses TRBV10-2 and TRBJ2-2; possible D gene TRBD2, 6 bases. The CDR3 totals 16 residues. CDR1 and CDR2 from the germline V gene are WSHSY and SAAADI. Deletions cut 0 bases from V and 5 bases from J, with 13 bases between. CDR3 sequence reads: CASSESGGWNTGELFF. The CDR3 DNA reads as TGCGCCAGCAGTGAGTCGGGGGGTTGGAATACCGGGGAGCTGTTTTTT.

The rearrangement joins TRBV7-2 to TRBJ1-1, with 9 positions matching TRBD1. The junction had 11 bases not matched to a gene; V was cut back by 5 bases and J by 4 bases. Germline V gene sequence: CDR1 SGHTA, CDR2 FQGNSA. The CDR3 has 16 amino acids. In DNA form, the CDR3 reads TGTGCCAGCAGCCTAGTCCCGGGACAGGGAGGCACTGAAGCTTTCTTT. The encoded protein is CASSLVPGQGGTEAFF.

V usage is TRBV25-1 and J usage is TRBJ2-5; tentative D call: TRBD1 (6 bases). The CDR3 runs 13 residues. From germline, CDR1 is MGHDK and CDR2 SYGVNS. V lost 6 bases and J 7 bases, leaving 15 bases between the germline ends. The CDR3, as DNA: TGTGCCAGCAGCCTAACAGGGCGGAGGACCCAGTACTTC. This sequence encodes CASSLTGRRTQYF.

V is TRBV20-1 and J is TRBJ1-2, with 9 bases matching TRBD1. Germline CDR1 reads DFQATT; CDR2 reads SNEGSKA (reference sequence). The CDR3 has 14 amino acids. J gave up 3 bases and V 5 bases, and 7 bases lay outside the gene matches. CDR3 sequence: CSAFWTGAHYGYTF. The DNA of the CDR3 is TGCAGTGCTTTCTGGACAGGGGCTCACTATGGCTACACCTTC.

V and J are TRBV15 and TRBJ1-6; D is uncertain. Germline V gene lookup returns CDR1 LNHNV and CDR2 YYDKDF (reference sequence). V lost 3 bases, J lost 10 bases, and 7 bases lay in between. The CDR3 has 12 residues. In DNA form, the CDR3 reads TGTGCCACCAGCAGTTTCCAGTCACCCCTCCACTTT. Encoded protein: CATSSFQSPLHF. Full variable domain (missing parts from reference TRBV15 and TRBJ1-6): DAMVIQNPRYQVTQFGKPVTLSCSQTLNHNVMYWYQQKSSQAPKLLFHYYDKDFNNEADTPDNFQSRRPNTSFCFLDIRSPGLGDTAMYLCATSSFQSPLHFGNGTRLTVT.

This clonotype was seen more than once but under ten times. The V call is TRBV25-1, the J call TRBJ1-2; no definite D call. Germline CDR1 MGHDK, CDR2 SYGVNS. Trimming removed 5 bases from V and 2 bases from J, with 6 bases in between. This CDR3 comprises 12 residues. CDR3: CASSPGNYGYTF. The CDR3 bases are TGTGCCAGCAGTCCTGGGAACTATGGCTACACCTTC.

CDR3 bases: TGTGCCAGCAGTTTATATGACCGCCGAGAGACCCAGTACTTC. Amino acid sequence: CASSLYDRRETQYF. The V gene is TRBV27, the J gene TRBJ2-5; D remains ambiguous. Germline V gives CDR1 MNHEY, CDR2 SMNVEV (reference sequence). Trimming removed 1 base at V and 4 bases at J, with 10 bases between. This CDR3 has 14 residues.

The rearrangement uses TRBV5-4 and TRBJ1-6, with D unclear. This CDR3 comprises 15 residues. Trimming pared 2 bases from V and 7 bases from J, leaving 13 bases between. CDR1 SGHNT and CDR2 YYREEE come from the germline V gene (reference sequence). CDR3 loop: CASSFGQLRNSPLHF. Written as DNA, the CDR3 is TGTGCCAGCAGCTTCGGCCAGCTTAGGAATTCACCCCTCCACTTT.

V usage is TRBV2 and J usage is TRBJ2-5; D is unclear. The CDR3 sequence is 14 residues long. Germline V CDR1 and CDR2: SNHLY, FYNNEI. The V and J ends lost 0 bases and 5 bases respectively, with 10 bases between them. The CDR3 region has the DNA TGTGCCAGCAGTGAAGCGCTTGGAAGGGAGACCCAGTACTTC. Its translation: CASSEALGRETQYF.

The chain employs TRBV3-1 and TRBJ1-4, with D maybe TRBD1 (5 bases). The CDR3 consists of 14 residues. V gave up 6 bases and J gave up 8 bases, with 16 bases separating them. Per the germline V gene, CDR1 is LGHDT and CDR2 is YNNKEL (reference sequence). This CDR3 is CASRQRDSTEKLFF. CDR3 nucleotide sequence: TGTGCCAGCAGGCAACGGGACTCCACAGAAAAACTGTTTTTT.

This chain links TRBV30 with TRBJ1-4; no clear D. The length of the CDR3 is 14 residues. In germline, CDR1 is GTSNPN, CDR2 SVGIG (reference sequence). Trimming left V 0 bases short and J 7 bases short, with 12 bases between. Here the CDR3 reads CAWSVGSLGEKLFF. As DNA, the CDR3 is TGTGCCTGGAGTGTAGGTTCACTCGGTGAAAAACTGTTTTTT.

This chain joins TRBV29-1 and TRBJ1-5; 9 bases line up with TRBD1. CDR1 and CDR2 (germline): SQVTM, ANQGSEA. After removal of 4 bases from V and 5 bases from J, the junction contained 0 bases not matched to a gene. The length of the CDR3 is 12 residues. CDR3 DNA sequence: TGCAGCGTTGGGGACAGGGATCAGCCCCAGCATTTT. Protein sequence: CSVGDRDQPQHF.

The rearrangement uses TRBV20-1 and TRBJ1-5, with D unclear. V was clipped by 0 bases and J by 7 bases, with 13 bases between them. This CDR3 has 14 residues. Germline lookup yields CDR1 DFQATT and CDR2 SNEGSKA (reference sequence). CDR3 loop: CSAREATVWQPQHF. CDR3 sequence (DNA): TGCAGTGCTAGAGAGGCAACGGTCTGGCAGCCCCAGCATTTT.

V and J are TRBV5-4 and TRBJ1-2; D unresolved. CDR3 size: 15 residues. The germline V gene has CDR1 SGHNT and CDR2 YYREEE (reference sequence). With 5 bases removed from V and 10 bases from J, the gap between germline ends came to 24 bases. The CDR3 reads CASSATTQATGAYTF. The CDR3 nucleotides are TGTGCCAGCAGTGCTACGACCCAGGCCACGGGCGCCTACACCTTC.

The sample holds a few counts of this clonotype. The chain couples TRBV7-9 to TRBJ1-4; 7 nucleotides align to TRBD1. This CDR3 region has 14 residues. Trimming at V came to 3 bases and at J to 3 bases, leaving 1 base not matched to a gene. Germline V gene data show CDR1 as SEHNR and CDR2 as FQNEAQ (reference sequence). This chain's CDR3 is CASSLGTANEKLFF. The CDR3 region has the DNA TGTGCCAGCAGCTTGGGGACAGCTAATGAAAAACTGTTTTTT.

The chain uses TRBV30 and TRBJ1-2; D gene uncertain. The CDR3 runs 13 residues. CDR1 is GTSNPN and CDR2 is SVGIG in the germline V gene (reference sequence). V was shortened by 1 base and J by 7 bases, with 13 bases between the two germline ends. CDR3 coding DNA: TGTGCCTGGAGTGCAGCCCGGGAGATTGGCTACACCTTC. It translates to CAWSAAREIGYTF.

The chain has TRBV29-1 and TRBJ2-2; D is possibly TRBD2 (6 bases). The germline V gene encodes CDR1 SQVTM and CDR2 ANQGSEA. The CDR3 has 14 amino acids. Trimming took off 6 bases at V and 2 bases at J, with 13 bases between the two ends. CDR3 nucleotide sequence: TGCAGCGTCCGGGCGGGGTCAAACACCGGGGAGCTGTTTTTT. It translates to CSVRAGSNTGELFF.